This entry lists 28 T cell receptor beta chains sequenced from one sample in a study of blood T cell repertoires in COVID-19. The repertoire was sequenced with immunoSEQ multiplex PCR; TCRdb's copy has only in-frame clones and lacks some. The table lists more than 65,000 clones, approximately 80% of them singletons, with 10% to 15% in the top ten. The sample taken for sequencing was peripheral blood. The origin of the receptors is a human donor in a cohort sampled during active COVID-19.

The gene calls are TRBV9 and TRBJ2-7; no clear D gene. This CDR3 contains 11 residues. Trimming left V 5 bases short and J 3 bases short, with 6 bases between. Germline V gene lookup returns CDR1 SGDLS and CDR2 YYNGEE. CDR3 nucleotide sequence: TGTGCCAGCAGACTATTCTACGAGCAGTACTTC. Translation gives CASRLFYEQYF.

J is TRBJ1-2 and V is TRBV14; D perhaps matches TRBD1 (5 bases). CDR3 length: 14 amino acids. From germline, CDR1 is SGHDN and CDR2 FVKESK. The V end was cut by 4 bases, the J end by 4 bases, with 13 bases between. The CDR3 region has the DNA TGTGCCAGCAGCCCCACGCAGGGTTCCTATGGCTACACCTTC. Encoded protein: CASSPTQGSYGYTF.

The chain is built from TRBV4-1 and TRBJ2-7; 10 bases agree with TRBD2. Germline V gene lookup returns CDR1 MGHRA and CDR2 YSYEKL. CDR3 length: 16 amino acids. With V trimmed by 3 bases and J by 0 bases, 5 bases remained unmatched. Here the CDR3 reads CASSHATSGYSYEQYF. CDR3 DNA sequence: TGCGCCAGCAGCCATGCGACTAGCGGGTACTCCTACGAGCAGTACTTC.

V gene TRBV3-1 (or the pseudogene TRBV3-2) combines with J gene TRBJ2-2; 9 bases match TRBD1. Per germline, CDR1 LGHDT and CDR2 YNNKEL (reference sequence). This CDR3 has 15 residues. Trimming cost V 6 bases and J 1 base; bases outside gene matches: 3. The CDR3 bases are TGTGCCAGCAGAGCGGGACAGGGGAACACCGGGGAGCTGTTTTTT. This translates into CASRAGQGNTGELFF.

The rearrangement joins TRBV7-8 to TRBJ2-1, with TRBD1 matching over 7 bases. Germline V gene data show CDR1 as SGHVS and CDR2 as FQNEAQ. The CDR3 has 15 amino acids. With V trimmed by 4 bases and J by 4 bases, 7 bases remained unmatched. CDR3 region: CASSYTGALYNEQFF. The CDR3 nucleotides are TGTGCCAGCAGCTATACAGGGGCCCTTTACAATGAGCAGTTCTTC.

The rearrangement joins TRBV3-1 (or the pseudogene TRBV3-2) to TRBJ1-6; D is perhaps TRBD1 (6 bases). Per germline, CDR1 LGHDT and CDR2 YNNKEL (reference sequence). The V end lost 0 bases, the J end lost 11 bases, and 17 bases lay between the germline ends. The CDR3 totals 16 residues. The CDR3 DNA follows: TGTGCCAGCAGCCAAGACATCCGCGGGCCAGGGGCACCCCTCCACTTT. Residues: CASSQDIRGPGAPLHF.

The V call is TRBV14, the J call TRBJ1-2; D remains ambiguous. The V end was cut by 0 bases, the J end by 0 bases, with 20 bases between. Germline values: CDR1 SGHDN, CDR2 FVKESK. CDR3 length equals 19 residues. CDR3 nucleotide sequence: TGTGCCAGCAGCCAAGATCGAGGAGGAACGACCCGCTCTAACTATGGCTACACCTTC. It codes for CASSQDRGGTTRSNYGYTF.

This chain connects TRBV15 to TRBJ2-5, with D unresolved. This CDR3 region has 13 residues. Germline V gene lookup returns CDR1 LNHNV and CDR2 YYDKDF (reference sequence). The ends were cut back, 0 bases at V and 5 bases at J, with 7 bases in the middle. This CDR3 is CATSRDSRETQYF. CDR3 nucleotides: TGTGCCACCAGCAGAGATAGTCGGGAGACCCAGTACTTC.

The chain combines TRBV2 with TRBJ1-4; TRBD1 is a possible D gene (5 bases). Per germline, CDR1 SNHLY and CDR2 FYNNEI. The CDR3 spans 16 residues. Trimming cost V 4 bases and J 8 bases, with 20 bases left between them. CDR3 sequence: CASSVGRFRTGEKLFF. The CDR3 DNA is TGTGCCAGCAGTGTAGGTCGTTTTCGAACAGGCGAAAAACTGTTTTTT.

This rearrangement joins TRBV4-1 to TRBJ1-4; D is uncertain. Trimming removed 0 bases from V and 3 bases from J, with 8 bases in between. The CDR3 consists of 15 residues. In germline, CDR1 is MGHRA, CDR2 YSYEKL. Written as DNA, the CDR3 is TGCGCCAGCAGCCAAGATTGGCAGTCTAATGAAAAACTGTTTTTT. Amino acids: CASSQDWQSNEKLFF.

The chain couples TRBV24-1 to TRBJ1-2; 7 bases align to TRBD1. Per the germline V gene, CDR1 is KGHDR and CDR2 is SFDVKD. The CDR3 is 14 amino acids. Trimming removed 5 bases from V and 7 bases from J; junction bases left unmatched: 9. CDR3: CATSVPDRVSGYTF. For the CDR3, the DNA is TGTGCCACCAGTGTCCCCGACAGGGTGAGTGGCTACACCTTC.

This sequence joins TRBV9 and TRBJ2-7, with TRBD2 matching over 9 bases. With V trimmed by 3 bases and J by 7 bases, 17 bases remained unmatched. Germline V gene lookup returns CDR1 SGDLS and CDR2 YYNGEE. The CDR3 extends over 17 amino acids. The CDR3 loop is CASSAGTVLAGSQEQYF. In nucleotides, the CDR3 is TGTGCCAGCAGCGCGGGGACAGTACTAGCGGGCAGCCAAGAGCAGTACTTC.

V usage is TRBV6-5 and J usage is TRBJ2-5, with D perhaps TRBD2 (7 bases). Trimming left V 4 bases short and J 2 bases short, with 14 bases between. Looked up from germline, CDR1 is MNHEY and CDR2 is SVGAGI. The CDR3 has 15 amino acids. The CDR3 nucleotides are TGTGCCAGCAGTTGGGGGCGGGAGCCTCAAGAGACCCAGTACTTC. Protein product: CASSWGREPQETQYF.

DNA for the CDR3: TGTGCCAGCAGCGTTAGGGGTAGCGGGAGCAACACCGGGGAGCTGTTTTTT. This encodes CASSVRGSGSNTGELFF. This chain joins TRBV7-9 and TRBJ2-2, with 9 bases that match TRBD2. The V segment lost 5 bases and the J segment 2 bases; nucleotides outside the gene matches: 9. The CDR3 spans 17 residues. Germline V lookup: CDR1 SEHNR, CDR2 FQNEAQ (reference sequence). The full variable domain, completed using reference TRBV7-9 and TRBJ2-2, is DTGVSQNPRHKITKRGQNVTFRCDPISEHNRLYWYRQTLGQGPEFLTYFQNEAQLEKSRLLSDRFSAERPKGSFSTLEIQRTEQGDSAMYLCASSVRGSGSNTGELFFGEGSRLTVL.

The table lists this clone with a count of one. This rearrangement joins TRBV5-4 to TRBJ2-5, with a possible D match to TRBD2 (6 bases). CDR1 and CDR2 (germline): SGHNT, YYREEE (reference sequence). The CDR3 loop spans 16 amino acids. With 4 bases removed from V and 0 bases from J, the gap between germline ends came to 16 bases. CDR3 region: CASSPKGTGDQETQYF. The CDR3 DNA reads as TGTGCCAGCAGCCCCAAAGGGACGGGAGACCAAGAGACCCAGTACTTC. Together with reference TRBV5-4 and TRBJ2-5, the CDR3 gives the full variable domain: ETGVTQSPTHLIKTRGQQVTLRCSSQSGHNTVSWYQQALGQGPQFIFQYYREEENGRGNFPPRFSGLQFPNYSSELNVNALELDDSALYLCASSPKGTGDQETQYFGPGTRLLVL.

V gene TRBV6-1 combines with J gene TRBJ2-1; TRBD2 matches at 9 bases. The CDR3 has 15 residues. From germline, CDR1 is MNHNS and CDR2 SASEGT. Unmatched junction bases numbered 7, after V lost 2 bases and J lost 8 bases. The CDR3 nucleotides are TGTGCCAGCAGTGAAATAGCGGGGGCCGCGGATGAGCAGTTCTTC. Amino acids: CASSEIAGAADEQFF.

The V and J genes are TRBV5-1 and TRBJ1-1; D is possibly TRBD1 (6 bases). The CDR3 runs 14 residues. Germline V gives CDR1 SGHRS, CDR2 YFSETQ. Deletions cut 3 bases from V and 0 bases from J, with 9 bases between. CDR3 nucleotides: TGCGCCAGCAGCTCCGACAGGATGAACACTGAAGCTTTCTTT. It encodes CASSSDRMNTEAFF.

V usage is TRBV6-1 and J usage is TRBJ2-1; D may be TRBD2 (6 bases). V lost 3 bases and J lost 8, with 17 bases in between. This CDR3 region has 15 residues. Germline loops: CDR1 MNHNS, CDR2 SASEGT. The DNA of the CDR3 is TGTGCCAGCAGTGAGGATTTACGGCCGGGGGATGAGCAGTTCTTC. Translation gives CASSEDLRPGDEQFF.

The chain recombines TRBV5-1 with TRBJ2-7; 12 nucleotides agree with TRBD1. The CDR3 contains 15 residues. Germline V gene sequence: CDR1 SGHRS, CDR2 YFSETQ. Trimming at V came to 3 bases and at J to 7 bases, leaving 8 bases not matched to a gene. In DNA form, the CDR3 reads TGCGCCAGCAGCTGGACCGGGACAGGGGGCGGGGAGCAGTACTTC. This translates into CASSWTGTGGGEQYF.

The chain carries TRBV4-1 and TRBJ2-6, with 10 bases lining up with TRBD1. The germline gives CDR1 MGHRA, CDR2 YSYEKL. Trimming cost V 0 bases and J 4 bases; bases outside gene matches: 9. The CDR3 loop spans 19 amino acids. CDR3 protein: CASSQDLGQGDLGANVLTF. The CDR3 nucleotides are TGCGCCAGCAGCCAAGATCTCGGACAGGGGGATTTGGGGGCCAACGTCCTGACTTTC.

The rearrangement uses TRBV5-8 and TRBJ2-1; TRBD2 aligns across 12 bases. The CDR3 length is 18 residues. Germline V gene data show CDR1 as SGHTS and CDR2 as YDEGEE. After removal of 4 bases from V and 2 bases from J, the junction contained 10 bases not matched to a gene. In nucleotides, the CDR3 is TGTGCCAGCAGCAGTTATCTAGCGGGGGGGGGTACCTACAATGAGCAGTTCTTC. Its translation is CASSSYLAGGGTYNEQFF.

V usage is TRBV29-1 and J usage is TRBJ2-7; perhaps TRBD1 as D (6 bases). V shed 7 bases and J shed 1 base, with 11 bases lying between them. CDR1 is SQVTM, CDR2 ANQGSEA, per germline. The CDR3 is made up of 12 amino acids. This chain's CDR3 is CSARRGSYEQYF. The DNA for the CDR3 is TGCAGCGCCCGCAGGGGATCCTACGAGCAGTACTTC.

This chain links TRBV30 with TRBJ1-6, with no clear D. Germline CDR1 and CDR2: GTSNPN and SVGIG (reference sequence). The CDR3 is made up of 13 amino acids. Trimming left V 5 bases short and J 5 bases short, with 10 bases between. As DNA, the CDR3 is TGTGCCTGGGCGGACGGGAATAATTCACCCCTCCACTTT. Its translation is CAWADGNNSPLHF.

As to this clone: Other DNA sequences within the sample encode an identical CDR3. The rearrangement links TRBV5-1 to TRBJ2-7, with 11 bases matching TRBD2. The CDR3 loop spans 14 amino acids. The V segment lost 4 bases and the J segment 3 bases; nucleotides outside the gene matches: 3. Germline CDR1 reads SGHRS; CDR2 reads YFSETQ. The CDR3 protein is CASSPTSGSYEQYF. CDR3 nucleotide sequence: TGCGCCAGCAGCCCCACTAGCGGGAGCTACGAGCAGTACTTC.

This clone was observed a handful of times. V is TRBV6-5 and J is TRBJ1-5; the D is unclear. The CDR3 covers 14 residues. With 5 bases removed from V and 0 bases from J, the gap between germline ends came to 8 bases. Germline V gene sequence: CDR1 MNHEY, CDR2 SVGAGI. In nucleotides, the CDR3 is TGTGCCAGCAGTAGCGTTTATAGCAATCAGCCCCAGCATTTT. Encoded protein: CASSSVYSNQPQHF.

This clone appeared a few times. The genes are TRBV6-5 and TRBJ1-2; the D is unclear. V lost 8 bases and J 5 bases, leaving 21 bases between the germline ends. Germline CDR1 MNHEY, CDR2 SVGAGI. CDR3 length equals 15 residues. CDR3 region: CASHKAERPLYGYTF. The CDR3, as DNA: TGTGCCAGCCATAAGGCGGAGAGGCCCTTATATGGCTACACCTTC.

The chain has TRBV11-2 and TRBJ1-1; no reliable D call. CDR3 length: 19 amino acids. The V end was cut by 5 bases, the J end by 0 bases, with 25 bases between. Germline V gene lookup returns CDR1 SGHAT and CDR2 FQNNGV. The CDR3 spells CASSHIVWTRANMNTEAFF. In DNA, the CDR3 is TGTGCCAGCAGCCACATAGTGTGGACGAGGGCTAACATGAACACTGAAGCTTTCTTT.

The table lists this clone with a count of one. The chain joins TRBV5-1 to TRBJ2-3; D is unresolved. The CDR3 loop spans 14 amino acids. The V end lost 0 bases, the J end lost 5 bases, and 10 bases lay between the germline ends. Germline V CDR1 and CDR2: SGHRS, YFSETQ. CDR3 sequence: CASSLGYSGDTQYF. The CDR3 coding sequence is TGCGCCAGCAGCTTGGGATATTCAGGAGATACGCAGTATTTT. The whole variable domain, remainder taken from reference TRBV5-1 and TRBJ2-3, is KAGVTQTPRYLIKTRGQQVTLSCSPISGHRSVSWYQQTPGQGLQFLFEYFSETQRNKGNFPGRFSGRQFSNSRSEMNVSTLELGDSALYLCASSLGYSGDTQYFGPGTRLTVL.